Following are 27 T cell receptor beta chains from one sample sequenced in a study of blood T cell repertoires in COVID-19. The table came from immunoSEQ multiplex PCR; TCRdb's copy has only in-frame clones and leaves some out. The data contain 110,000 to 150,000 clones, 85% to 90% of them singletons. Sequencing was carried out using PBMCs or T cells enriched from blood (not recorded which). These receptors were collected from a man aged 55-75 years who had recovered from COVID-19.

The V and J genes are TRBV5-1 and TRBJ1-1; D not resolved. Germline CDR1 and CDR2: SGHRS and YFSETQ. Trimming left V 4 bases short and J 4 bases short, with 17 bases between. This CDR3 has 15 amino acids. CDR3 nucleotide sequence: TGCGCCAGCAGCCTTCGAGGTCGGGGTAGCACTGAAGCTTTCTTT. Residues: CASSLRGRGSTEAFF. The full variable domain, in which reference TRBV5-1 and TRBJ1-1 provide the parts outside the CDR3, is KAGVTQTPRYLIKTRGQQVTLSCSPISGHRSVSWYQQTPGQGLQFLFEYFSETQRNKGNFPGRFSGRQFSNSRSEMNVSTLELGDSALYLCASSLRGRGSTEAFFGQGTRLTVV.

V usage is TRBV7-2 and J usage is TRBJ1-2; D is uncertain. Trimming left V 4 bases short and J 4 bases short, with 4 bases between. This CDR3 contains 11 residues. Germline loops: CDR1 SGHTA, CDR2 FQGNSA. CDR3 in DNA: TGTGCCAGCAGCTACGGCTATGGCTACACCTTC. It specifies CASSYGYGYTF.

The chain is built from TRBV3-1 (or the pseudogene TRBV3-2) and TRBJ2-7; 7 positions match TRBD2. V lost 3 bases, J lost 2 bases, and 10 bases stayed unmatched. This CDR3 region has 16 residues. Germline loops: CDR1 LGHDT, CDR2 YNNKEL (reference sequence). CDR3 residues: CASSHRTLAAPYEQYF. In DNA form, the CDR3 reads TGTGCCAGCAGCCACAGAACTCTAGCGGCCCCCTACGAGCAGTACTTC.

The chain links TRBV7-9 to TRBJ1-6, with 10 bases aligning to TRBD1. Germline V gene lookup returns CDR1 SEHNR and CDR2 FQNEAQ (reference sequence). V shed 2 bases, J shed 9 bases, and the junction held 7 bases outside the gene matches. The CDR3 extends over 16 amino acids. Here the CDR3 DNA reads TGTGCCAGCAGCTTAATCGGACAGGGGGGTGGTTCACCCCTCCACTTT. This encodes CASSLIGQGGGSPLHF.

In DNA form, the CDR3 reads TGTGCCAGCTCACCCGATCAGGGGACTGAAGCTTTCTTT. Translation: CASSPDQGTEAFF. The rearrangement links TRBV18 to TRBJ1-1; possible D gene TRBD1, 6 bases. V was clipped by 3 bases and J by 5 bases, with 10 bases between them. CDR3 length: 13 amino acids. Per germline, CDR1 KGHSH and CDR2 LQKENI.

The V gene is TRBV10-3, the J gene TRBJ2-1, with 11 positions matching TRBD1. The CDR3 extends over 15 amino acids. Trimming removed 6 bases from V and 4 bases from J; junction bases left unmatched: 5. In germline, CDR1 is ENHRY, CDR2 SYGVKD. CDR3 residues: CAISRTGGQYNEQFF. As DNA, the CDR3 is TGTGCCATCAGCAGGACAGGGGGCCAATACAATGAGCAGTTCTTC.

This CDR3 reads CASSSSGGSSYNEQFF. CDR3 coding DNA: TGTGCCAGCAGCTCCTCCGGGGGTTCCTCATACAATGAGCAGTTCTTC. The chain uses TRBV7-2 and TRBJ2-1; D possibly corresponds to TRBD2 (6 bases). Germline loops: CDR1 SGHTA, CDR2 FQGNSA. The CDR3 sequence is 16 residues long. V lost 4 bases to trimming and J lost 4 bases, with 17 bases between them.

CDR3 sequence reads: CASSVGGGEQFF. The DNA for the CDR3 is TGTGCCAGCAGCGTAGGCGGTGGTGAGCAGTTCTTC. The chain is built from TRBV9 and TRBJ2-1; D remains unclear. Trimming took 0 bases from V and 9 from J, leaving 7 bases between them. The CDR3 spans 12 residues. Germline lookup yields CDR1 SGDLS and CDR2 YYNGEE.

This clone was observed once. The rearrangement uses TRBV6-2 or TRBV6-3 and TRBJ2-7; D is unresolved. Germline lookup yields CDR1 MNHEY and CDR2 SVGEGT. V lost 5 bases, J lost 2 bases, and 4 bases lay in between. The CDR3 spans 11 residues. The CDR3 DNA follows: TGTGCCAGCAGTCAGACCTACGAGCAGTACTTC. It is translated as CASSQTYEQYF.

This clone appeared once. The chain carries TRBV5-1 and TRBJ1-5; D is ambiguous. The CDR3 extends over 14 amino acids. The V gene lost 5 bases and the J gene lost 0 bases, with 9 bases spanning the gap. Per the germline V gene, CDR1 is SGHRS and CDR2 is YFSETQ. The DNA for the CDR3 is TGCGCCAGCAGGACTGATGATAGCAATCAGCCCCAGCATTTT. Translated: CASRTDDSNQPQHF. Looking up the rest from reference TRBV5-1 and TRBJ1-5 gives the full variable domain: KAGVTQTPRYLIKTRGQQVTLSCSPISGHRSVSWYQQTPGQGLQFLFEYFSETQRNKGNFPGRFSGRQFSNSRSEMNVSTLELGDSALYLCASRTDDSNQPQHFGDGTRLSIL.

This chain links TRBV28 with TRBJ1-5, with a weak D call TRBD1 (5 bases). V lost 7 bases, J lost 1 base, and 14 bases lay in between. The CDR3 is 15 amino acids. Germline-derived CDR1 and CDR2 are MDHEN and SYDVKM. This CDR3 is CASTVGGLSNQPQHF. CDR3 sequence (DNA): TGTGCCAGCACCGTGGGGGGGTTAAGCAATCAGCCCCAGCATTTT.

The gene calls are TRBV19 and TRBJ1-2; 9 bases align to TRBD1. Per germline, CDR1 LNHDA and CDR2 SQIVND (reference sequence). J lost 6 bases, V lost 8 bases, and 7 bases had no gene match. The CDR3 contains 13 residues. The CDR3 here is CASAPGQGDGYTF. The CDR3 coding sequence is TGTGCCAGTGCTCCGGGACAGGGAGATGGCTACACCTTC.

V gene TRBV7-8 combines with J gene TRBJ2-7; TRBD2 might be the D (5 bases). The CDR3 consists of 14 residues. The germline gives CDR1 SGHVS, CDR2 FQNEAQ. V lost 2 bases to trimming and J lost 1 base, with 9 bases between them. Written as DNA, the CDR3 is TGTGCCAGCAGCTTACTCGCGGGTTCCTACGAGCAGTACTTC. Translating it yields CASSLLAGSYEQYF.

The gene calls are TRBV11-2 and TRBJ2-2; 7 bases map to TRBD2. CDR1 SGHAT and CDR2 FQNNGV come from the germline V gene. The CDR3 has 18 amino acids. V dropped 1 base and J dropped 0; count of bases not matched to a gene: 8. The DNA for the CDR3 is TGTGCCAGCAGCTTAGTTGGGGCACTAGCGACGAACACCGGGGAGCTGTTTTTT. Residues: CASSLVGALATNTGELFF.

The chain carries TRBV5-1 and TRBJ2-3, with D possibly being TRBD2 (6 bases). The CDR3 extends over 13 amino acids. Trimming left V 2 bases short and J 11 bases short, with 15 bases between. The V gene's germline CDR1 is SGHRS and CDR2 YFSETQ. The CDR3 protein is CASSFGGAEGQYF. The CDR3 coding sequence is TGCGCCAGCAGCTTCGGGGGAGCCGAGGGGCAGTATTTT.

V gene TRBV4-1 combines with J gene TRBJ2-4; possibly TRBD2 for D (6 bases). CDR1 and CDR2 (germline): MGHRA, YSYEKL. Deletions cut 4 bases from V and 3 bases from J, with 16 bases between. The length of the CDR3 is 16 residues. As DNA, the CDR3 is TGCGCCAGCAGCCGGGAGGAGCTAGTTTACAAAAACATTCAGTACTTC. Its protein product is CASSREELVYKNIQYF.

This chain uses TRBV21-1 with TRBJ1-6; the listed D gene, TRBD1, was not tested against the DNA. TRBV21-1 is assigned pseudogene status. The CDR3 extends over 21 amino acids. CDR3 in DNA: TGTGCCAGCAGCGGGGGCCCTTCCGGGACAGGGCCGAGCTCCTATAATTCACCCCTCCACTTT. Translation gives CASSGGPSGTGPSSYNSPLHF.

This chain joins TRBV6-5 and TRBJ1-1, with TRBD1 as a possible D gene (6 bases). Trimming took off 11 bases at V and 0 bases at J, with 13 bases between the two ends. This CDR3 is built from 13 residues. Per the germline V gene, CDR1 is MNHEY and CDR2 is SVGAGI. The CDR3 here is CAAKTGMNTEAFF. As DNA, the CDR3 is TGTGCCGCGAAAACAGGGATGAACACTGAAGCTTTCTTT.

The CDR3 loop reads CASSVDGYGEAFF. Here the CDR3 DNA reads TGTGCCAGCAGCGTAGATGGCTACGGGGAAGCTTTCTTT. The chain combines TRBV9 with TRBJ1-1, with no clear D. Trimming took 0 bases from V and 8 from J, leaving 11 bases between them. The CDR3 has 13 amino acids. The V gene's germline CDR1 is SGDLS and CDR2 YYNGEE.

This rearrangement joins TRBV2 to TRBJ1-3, with D perhaps matching TRBD1 (5 bases). The CDR3 consists of 15 residues. CDR1 is SNHLY, CDR2 FYNNEI, per germline. Deletions cut 4 bases from V and 2 bases from J, with 12 bases between. CDR3 in DNA: TGTGCCAGCAGTGCAGGGATGCAGACTGGAAACACCATATATTTT. It is translated as CASSAGMQTGNTIYF.

The chain links TRBV2 to TRBJ1-1; TRBD1 aligns across 9 bases. The J segment lost 4 bases and the V segment lost 7 bases, leaving 7 bases of the junction unmatched. The CDR3 is 14 amino acids. Per the germline V gene, CDR1 is SNHLY and CDR2 is FYNNEI. DNA of the CDR3: TGTGCCAGCACCACCGGACAGGGGTCCACTGAAGCTTTCTTT. Amino acid sequence: CASTTGQGSTEAFF.

This clone was counted only a few times. The V gene is TRBV27, the J gene TRBJ2-3; D not certain. CDR1 and CDR2 from the germline V gene are MNHEY and SMNVEV (reference sequence). The CDR3 covers 14 residues. Trimming cost V 3 bases and J 1 base, with 8 bases left between them. The CDR3 region has the DNA TGTGCCAGCAGTTTGGGCCATGGCACAGATACGCAGTATTTT. Translated: CASSLGHGTDTQYF.

The CDR3 protein is CATGGGTDYNSPLHF. In DNA form, the CDR3 reads TGTGCCACAGGTGGGGGGACGGATTATAATTCACCCCTCCACTTT. The chain is built from TRBV19 and TRBJ1-6, with D possibly being TRBD1 (5 bases). Germline CDR1 LNHDA, CDR2 SQIVND (reference sequence). Trimming removed 10 bases from V and 4 bases from J, with 17 bases in between. This CDR3 is built from 15 residues.

The V and J genes are TRBV4-1 and TRBJ2-2; D may be TRBD2 (5 bases). Looked up from germline, CDR1 is MGHRA and CDR2 is YSYEKL. Trimming removed 1 base at V and 1 base at J, with 10 bases between. The CDR3 spans 16 residues. The CDR3 DNA reads as TGCGCCAGCAGCCAAGTGTCGGGGAGGAACACCGGGGAGCTGTTTTTT. Its protein product is CASSQVSGRNTGELFF.

This clone has more than one count but fewer than ten. This rearrangement joins TRBV20-1 to TRBJ2-7; TRBD2 agrees at 11 bases. Trimming took 3 bases from V and 0 from J; bases not matched to a gene: 10. CDR3 size: 17 residues. Germline assignment: CDR1 DFQATT and CDR2 SNEGSKA (reference sequence). CDR3: CSASIGTSGKSSYEQYF. As DNA, the CDR3 is TGCAGTGCTAGTATTGGGACTAGCGGCAAGAGCTCCTACGAGCAGTACTTC.

This clone was observed a few times. The V gene is TRBV6-2 or TRBV6-3, the J gene TRBJ2-5; 7 bases match TRBD1. Trimming took 5 bases from V and 2 from J; bases not matched to a gene: 11. Germline V lookup: CDR1 MNHEY, CDR2 SVGEGT. The CDR3 consists of 16 residues. CDR3 loop: CASSPLPGRGQETQYF. CDR3 nucleotides: TGTGCCAGCAGTCCCCTCCCCGGCAGGGGGCAAGAGACCCAGTACTTC.

This clone was seen only a few times. The V gene is TRBV28, the J gene TRBJ1-1, with D perhaps matching TRBD1 (6 bases). The germline V gene has CDR1 MDHEN and CDR2 SYDVKM. Trimming shortened V by 5 bases and J by 4 bases, and 17 bases separated the two germline ends. The CDR3 contains 15 residues. The CDR3 protein is CASSPRTAGITEAFF. The CDR3 region has the DNA TGTGCCAGCAGTCCCCGGACAGCCGGTATCACTGAAGCTTTCTTT.